Each of the 32 T cell receptor beta chains below was sequenced from the same sample in a study of control samples from healthy donors and cancer patients. Assay used: immunoSEQ multiplex PCR; TCRdb lists only in-frame clones, some missing. The sample has about 120,000 clones; about 89% are singletons. The sample comprised blood. Every receptor here comes from a man in his fifties in good health.

The rearrangement joins TRBV15 to TRBJ2-5; D is ambiguous. Per the germline V gene, CDR1 is LNHNV and CDR2 is YYDKDF (reference sequence). Trimming left V 1 base short and J 3 bases short, with 12 bases between. This CDR3 contains 15 residues. In nucleotides, the CDR3 is TGTGCCACCAGCAGAGTGGGTCGGGCAGAAGAGACCCAGTACTTC. It encodes CATSRVGRAEETQYF.

This sequence joins TRBV27 and TRBJ2-7; unclear D gene. V was pared by 6 bases and J by 2 bases, with 14 bases between. Germline CDR1 reads MNHEY; CDR2 reads SMNVEV (reference sequence). The CDR3 contains 14 residues. The CDR3, as DNA: TGTGCCAGCAGGAGGACGCGCCAAGCCTACGAGCAGTACTTC. Translating gives CASRRTRQAYEQYF.

The chain couples TRBV18 to TRBJ2-7; 8 positions match TRBD1. CDR3 size: 16 residues. Trimming took 2 bases from V and 5 from J; bases not matched to a gene: 11. Per the germline V gene, CDR1 is KGHSH and CDR2 is LQKENI. The CDR3 protein is CASSPNPGGPIDEQYF. CDR3 in DNA: TGTGCCAGCTCACCAAACCCAGGGGGCCCAATCGACGAGCAGTACTTC.

Points on this clone: Distinct nucleotide sequences in the sample also encode this CDR3. The chain joins TRBV9 to TRBJ2-2, with 9 bases matching TRBD1. CDR3 length equals 15 residues. Unmatched junction bases numbered 4, after V lost 4 bases and J lost 3 bases. The germline CDR1 and CDR2 sequences are SGDLS and YYNGEE. CDR3 region: CASSLRTGDTGELFF. CDR3 nucleotide sequence: TGTGCCAGCAGCCTAAGGACAGGGGACACCGGGGAGCTGTTTTTT.

This clone was seen a single time. V gene TRBV3-1 (or the pseudogene TRBV3-2) combines with J gene TRBJ2-6; D call uncertain. The CDR3 spans 13 residues. The ends were cut back, 4 bases at V and 1 base at J, with 2 bases in the middle. Per the germline V gene, CDR1 is LGHDT and CDR2 is YNNKEL (reference sequence). This chain's CDR3 is CASSPSGANVLTF. The DNA of the CDR3 is TGTGCCAGCAGCCCTTCTGGGGCCAACGTCCTGACTTTC.

The V and J genes are TRBV4-3 and TRBJ1-2; the D is unclear. The CDR3 totals 14 residues. The germline V and J ends were trimmed by 2 bases and 4 bases, with 11 bases remaining between them. Germline assignment: CDR1 LGHNA and CDR2 YSLEER. CDR3 nucleotides: TGCGCCAGCAGCCAACAAAAGTCCCTCTATGGCTACACCTTC. Its translation: CASSQQKSLYGYTF.

This sequence joins TRBV12-5 and TRBJ2-5; possibly TRBD1 for D (6 bases). Looked up from germline, CDR1 is LGHNT and CDR2 is FRNRAP. V was clipped by 1 base and J by 5 bases, with 11 bases between them. The length of the CDR3 is 14 residues. The CDR3 reads CASGLGSGVETQYF. DNA for the CDR3: TGTGCTAGTGGTTTGGGTTCAGGGGTGGAGACCCAGTACTTC. Variable domain in full (rest from reference TRBV12-5 and TRBJ2-5): DARVTQTPRHKVTEMGQEVTMRCQPILGHNTVFWYRQTMMQGLELLAYFRNRAPLDDSGMPKDRFSAEMPDATLATLKIQPSEPRDSAVYFCASGLGSGVETQYFGPGTRLLVL.

The J gene is TRBJ2-5, the V gene TRBV29-1; 9 bases are a match to TRBD1. The DNA end favors TRBJ2-7, so the J call may be wrong. Looked up from germline, CDR1 is SQVTM and CDR2 is ANQGSEA. This CDR3 comprises 13 residues. Written as DNA, the CDR3 is TGCAGCGCCGCGACAGGGGGAGCCTACGAGCAGTACTTC. Its translation is CSAATGGAYEQYF.

This rearrangement joins TRBV5-1 to TRBJ2-3; a weak D match, TRBD2 (5 bases). Germline V gives CDR1 SGHRS, CDR2 YFSETQ. V was cut by 3 bases and J by 2 bases, with 10 bases left in between. This CDR3 region has 14 residues. Written as DNA, the CDR3 is TGCGCCAGCAGCTACGCCGGGAACACAGATACGCAGTATTTT. It codes for CASSYAGNTDTQYF.

Within the sample, this clone is large (0.1 to 1%). The chain recombines TRBV4-3 with TRBJ2-1; TRBD2 might be the D (6 bases). Germline CDR1 is LGHNA and CDR2 is YSLEER. Deletions cut 0 bases from V and 6 bases from J, with 15 bases between. This CDR3 comprises 16 residues. The CDR3 DNA sequence: TGCGCCAGCAGCCAAGAGGGGGGATTTGTAGGCAATGAGCAGTTCTTC. Translation: CASSQEGGFVGNEQFF.

This chain joins TRBV27 and TRBJ2-7, with D possibly TRBD1 on 6 matching bases. The germline V gene has CDR1 MNHEY and CDR2 SMNVEV (reference sequence). The CDR3 runs to 15 residues. V lost 5 bases and J lost 0, with 14 bases in between. The CDR3 DNA sequence: TGTGCCAGCAGTCTCCGGACAGACAACTCCTACGAGCAGTACTTC. It specifies CASSLRTDNSYEQYF.

The chain is built from TRBV2 and TRBJ2-6; weak D call: TRBD1 (6 bases). This CDR3 has 17 residues. The germline V and J ends were trimmed by 4 bases and 0 bases, with 13 bases remaining between them. Germline-derived CDR1 and CDR2 are SNHLY and FYNNEI. The CDR3 DNA reads as TGTGCCAGCAGTGGTGAGGGGGAGAGCTCTGGGGCCAACGTCCTGACTTTC. It yields the protein CASSGEGESSGANVLTF.

The V and J genes are TRBV24-1 and TRBJ2-2; 9 bases are shared with TRBD1. The ends lost 0 bases at V and 3 bases at J; junction bases unmatched: 4. Germline CDR1 and CDR2: KGHDR and SFDVKD. This CDR3 spans 17 amino acids. DNA of the CDR3: TGTGCCACCAGTGATTTGGGGACAGGGTTGTACACCGGGGAGCTGTTTTTT. As protein: CATSDLGTGLYTGELFF.

The genes are TRBV30 and TRBJ1-1; D is uncertain. The V end lost 0 bases, the J end lost 7 bases, and 6 bases lay between the germline ends. Germline lookup yields CDR1 GTSNPN and CDR2 SVGIG (reference sequence). CDR3 length equals 11 residues. The CDR3 protein is CAWSVGSEAFF. The CDR3 coding sequence is TGTGCCTGGAGTGTAGGCAGTGAAGCTTTCTTT. The full variable domain, its missing parts supplied by reference TRBV30 and TRBJ1-1, is SQTIHQWPATLVQPVGSPLSLECTVEGTSNPNLYWYRQAAGRGLQLLFYSVGIGQISSEVPQNLSASRPQDRQFILSSKKLLLSDSGFYLCAWSVGSEAFFGQGTRLTVV.

This sequence joins TRBV9 and TRBJ2-2, with 10 bases fitting TRBD1. The V and J ends lost 6 bases and 0 bases, in that order; junction bases with no gene match: 5. This CDR3 has 16 amino acids. Per germline, CDR1 SGDLS and CDR2 YYNGEE. CDR3 nucleotide sequence: TGTGCCAGCACCAAGACAGGGGGCGCGAACACCGGGGAGCTGTTTTTT. The encoded protein is CASTKTGGANTGELFF.

The CDR3 protein is CASSLGIMGYEQYF. As DNA, the CDR3 is TGTGCCAGCAGCTTGGGGATTATGGGTTACGAGCAGTACTTC. This rearrangement joins TRBV7-2 to TRBJ2-7; no reliable D call. The V and J ends lost 3 bases and 4 bases respectively, with 13 bases between them. CDR1 is SGHTA and CDR2 is FQGNSA in the germline V gene. CDR3 length: 14 amino acids.

The V and J genes are TRBV29-1 and TRBJ1-5; D remains unclear. Trimming removed 4 bases at V and 3 bases at J, with 10 bases between. CDR1 is SQVTM and CDR2 is ANQGSEA in the germline V gene. This CDR3 has 13 residues. The CDR3, as DNA: TGCAGCGTTGCCTTCGGTCTCAATCAGCCCCAGCATTTT. Its translation is CSVAFGLNQPQHF.

This sequence joins TRBV6-5 and TRBJ2-1; D ambiguous. V lost 4 bases to trimming and J lost 0 bases, with 13 bases between them. The CDR3 has 16 residues. Germline values: CDR1 MNHEY, CDR2 SVGAGI. The CDR3 sequence: CASSSEAASSYNEQFF. The CDR3 DNA reads as TGTGCCAGCAGTTCAGAGGCAGCGAGCTCCTACAATGAGCAGTTCTTC.

The chain carries TRBV7-2 and TRBJ1-5; possibly TRBD1 for D (6 bases). The V end was cut by 3 bases, the J end by 2 bases, with 14 bases between. The CDR3 extends over 16 amino acids. Germline V gene lookup returns CDR1 SGHTA and CDR2 FQGNSA. For the CDR3, the DNA is TGTGCCAGCAGCTTGAAAGGGGCAGGGGGCAATCAGCCCCAGCATTTT. Protein sequence: CASSLKGAGGNQPQHF.

The chain is built from TRBV7-2 and TRBJ2-5; TRBD2 aligns across 16 bases. The length of the CDR3 is 15 residues. CDR1 is SGHTA, CDR2 FQGNSA, per germline. J lost 5 bases, V lost 8 bases, and 5 bases had no gene match. The CDR3 DNA reads TGTGCCAGCGGGACTAGCGGGGGGGTAAAGGAGACCCAGTACTTC. Translating it yields CASGTSGGVKETQYF.

The chain recombines TRBV9 with TRBJ2-2; the D gene is possibly TRBD2 (6 bases). V was shortened by 8 bases and J by 1 base, with 12 bases between the two germline ends. The CDR3 is 14 residues long. Germline CDR1 is SGDLS and CDR2 is YYNGEE. The CDR3, as DNA: TGTGCCAGTGGAGGGCTATGGAACACCGGGGAGCTGTTTTTT. As protein: CASGGLWNTGELFF.

The chain has TRBV12-3 or TRBV12-4 and TRBJ1-3; D remains ambiguous. Trimming removed 3 bases at V and 9 bases at J, with 6 bases between. The CDR3 consists of 11 residues. The CDR3 DNA sequence: TGTGCCAGCAGTTTGCGGTCCACCATATATTTT. Protein sequence: CASSLRSTIYF.

This clone has only one observation. The CDR3 DNA sequence: TGTGCCACCAAGTCTAGCGGATTGAGCACAGATACGCAGTATTTT. This codes for CATKSSGLSTDTQYF. The chain joins TRBV15 to TRBJ2-3; TRBD2 matches at 7 bases. The V and J ends lost 7 bases and 0 bases, in that order; junction bases with no gene match: 7. This CDR3 is 15 amino acids long. The germline CDR1 and CDR2 sequences are LNHNV and YYDKDF (reference sequence).

The V and J genes are TRBV7-2 and TRBJ2-1; no firm D call. Germline V CDR1 and CDR2: SGHTA, FQGNSA. Trimming shortened V by 2 bases and J by 0 bases, and 11 bases separated the two germline ends. The CDR3 runs to 16 residues. This CDR3 is CASSLRSRSSYNEQFF. The CDR3 coding sequence is TGTGCCAGCAGCTTAAGGAGCCGTAGCTCCTACAATGAGCAGTTCTTC.

The chain couples TRBV5-1 to TRBJ1-3, with TRBD1 identical over 9 bases. Germline CDR1 SGHRS, CDR2 YFSETQ. The J segment lost 4 bases and the V segment lost 3 bases, leaving 5 bases of the junction unmatched. The CDR3 totals 15 residues. CDR3 loop: CASSSGTGNGNTIYF. CDR3 in DNA: TGCGCCAGCAGCTCGGGGACAGGGAACGGAAACACCATATATTTT.

This sequence joins TRBV4-1 and TRBJ2-1; 9 bases match TRBD2. The ends lost 1 base at V and 4 bases at J; junction bases unmatched: 5. Germline CDR1 is MGHRA and CDR2 is YSYEKL. The CDR3 spans 16 residues. CDR3 loop: CASSQGAGGRYNEQFF. The CDR3 nucleotides read TGCGCCAGCAGCCAAGGGGCGGGGGGGCGGTACAATGAGCAGTTCTTC.

This rearrangement joins TRBV2 to TRBJ2-1; TRBD1 matches 11 bases. This CDR3 has 14 residues. With V trimmed by 5 bases and J by 8 bases, 5 bases remained unmatched. Germline loops: CDR1 SNHLY, CDR2 FYNNEI. The CDR3 loop reads CASSSGQGADEQFF. In nucleotides, the CDR3 is TGTGCCAGCAGTAGTGGACAGGGGGCTGATGAGCAGTTCTTC. Supplemented by reference TRBV2 and TRBJ2-1, the full variable domain reads EPEVTQTPSHQVTQMGQEVILRCVPISNHLYFYWYRQILGQKVEFLVSFYNNEISEKSEIFDDQFSVERPDGSNFTLKIRSTKLEDSAMYFCASSSGQGADEQFFGPGTRLTVL.

This clone occurred a few times. The chain employs TRBV18 and TRBJ1-1, with D possibly TRBD1 on 5 matching bases. The CDR3 contains 16 residues. The V gene's germline CDR1 is KGHSH and CDR2 LQKENI. Trimming took 3 bases from V and 0 from J, leaving 14 bases between them. The CDR3 sequence is CASSPVVQAMNTEAFF. The CDR3 DNA reads TGTGCCAGCTCACCGGTGGTACAGGCCATGAACACTGAAGCTTTCTTT.

Notes on this clone: One junction end does not reproduce the germline sequence, and a read error may be involved. This chain connects TRBV6-2 or TRBV6-3 to TRBJ2-3; D is unclear. The CDR3 has 13 amino acids. The germline V gene encodes CDR1 MNHEY and CDR2 SVGEGT. CDR3 loop: CASSDSNTDTQYF. For the CDR3, the DNA is TGTGCCAGCAGTGACTCAAACACAGATACGCAGTATTTT.

This chain connects TRBV7-6 to TRBJ1-5; D is unclear. This CDR3 has 18 amino acids. Per germline, CDR1 SGHVS and CDR2 FNYEAQ. Trimming pared 5 bases from V and 5 bases from J, leaving 25 bases between. The CDR3 loop is CASSERTRVDPMDQPQHF. CDR3 bases: TGTGCCAGCAGCGAGCGGACCCGGGTCGACCCAATGGATCAGCCCCAGCATTTT.

This rearrangement joins TRBV9 to TRBJ2-5; 10 nucleotides line up with TRBD1. The germline CDR1 and CDR2 sequences are SGDLS and YYNGEE. V shed 4 bases, J shed 4 bases, and the junction held 1 base outside the gene matches. This CDR3 is built from 13 residues. Here the CDR3 DNA reads TGTGCCAGCAGCCGGGACAGGGGAGAGACCCAGTACTTC. Translated, it gives CASSRDRGETQYF.

The chain recombines TRBV9 with TRBJ1-2; 9 bases match TRBD1. The CDR3 sequence is 14 residues long. Germline lookup yields CDR1 SGDLS and CDR2 YYNGEE. Germline trimming cut 3 bases from V and 7 bases from J; bases unmatched to any gene: 7. This chain's CDR3 is CASSDTGGSLGYTF. The CDR3 DNA reads TGTGCCAGCAGCGATACAGGGGGCTCTCTTGGCTACACCTTC.